The text below deals with one TCR beta chain. Its antigen is not yet known. The input lacks base qualities; no much larger clone sits a single base away. TCRdb records Illumina NovaSeq 6000 as the sequencer. Using 5'RACE with constant-segment primers, TCRalpha and TCRbeta cDNA libraries were constructed, with sample barcodes and unique molecular identifiers added in the process. RNA was extracted from every sample with Trizol reagent. Library amplification was performed in two PCR steps, and a second sample barcode and Illumina TruSeq adapters were introduced in the second step. Sequencing of the libraries was done on an Illumina NovaSeq, producing 2 x 150 bp paired-end reads. The published analysis was carried out like this. Reads were demultiplexed and collapsed into UMI-guided consensus sequences with migec v1.2.7. Using mixcr v2.1.11, UMI consensuses were aligned to TRA and TRB V and J templates and then assembled into clonotypes. A clonotype was counted as expanded or contracted only if both edgeR and NoisET called the change significant, with noise models trained on biological replicates. For edgeR calls, the cutoffs were a false discovery rate-adjusted p below 0.01 and a log2 fold-change threshold of 1. As an exploratory analysis of dynamics, PCA with hierarchical clustering was applied to max-normalized trajectories of the 1000 most abundant clonotypes. The CD4 or CD8 phenotype of responding clones was assigned using the separately sequenced CD4+ and CD8+ repertoires. TCRdb cleaned the public reads at Q25 with fastp, built clones with MiXCR and kept in-frame beta chains. Rows are unified per CDR3 protein, each entry keeping the most common DNA and genes. TCRdb's processing, not the authors', yielded these V and J calls. Across this sample there are 450,000 or so distinct CDR3 sequences, with around 20% seen only once. Jointly, the top ten make up around 8.4% of the sample.

The entry originates in a study of T-cell memory formation after mild COVID-19 (dated by TCRdb to about 2021). Concerning the study at large: TCR sequence clusters from the two donors were largely donor specific. In a couple of donors, T-cell clones that expanded and contracted after mild COVID-19 were followed by sequencing TCRalpha and TCRbeta repertoires longitudinally. The cohort comprised two young, previously healthy adult volunteers, one female and one male.

Broad study findings and their caveats: Contracting CD4+ clones turned up mainly in the CM and EM memory subsets, whereas EMRA was where CD8+ clones were enriched. Whether the second-wave clones peaking on day 37 were SARS-CoV-2 specific was not confirmed. From day 15 to 85, contracting clones showed balanced CD4/CD8 phenotypes, whereas a second wave of clones that expanded from day 15 to 37 leaned towards CD4+. Some responding clones were detected in pre-infection memory, suggesting pre-existing cross-reactive memory T cells joined the SARS-CoV-2 response. Only two mild cases were covered by the study, and larger cohorts that include severe cases with pre-infection samples were considered necessary.

PBMCs were isolated by Ficoll-Paque density gradient centrifugation. In the germline V gene, CDR1 corresponds to KGHSH and CDR2 to LQKENI. The CDR3, from cysteine to phenylalanine, totals 16 residues. The read is trimmed to its CDR3 DNA, 48 bases read in frame from base 1. V lost 2 bases and J lost 0 bases; the stretch between them is 11 bases long. Recombination joined TRBV18 with TRBJ2-1, with TRBD1 tentatively as D gene (6 bases match). The material sequenced was PBMCs or a T cell subset sorted from them (not recorded which). The sequence came from an adult woman who had mild COVID-19 (a few samples of this study predate the infection). The sample titles of this study are shuffled in the database, so cell type and time point are left out; the donor was told from shared clones. The DNA sequence follows: TGTGCCAGCTCACCAACAGGGCCGAGCTCCTACAATGAGCAGTTCTTC. This encodes CASSPTGPSSYNEQFF.